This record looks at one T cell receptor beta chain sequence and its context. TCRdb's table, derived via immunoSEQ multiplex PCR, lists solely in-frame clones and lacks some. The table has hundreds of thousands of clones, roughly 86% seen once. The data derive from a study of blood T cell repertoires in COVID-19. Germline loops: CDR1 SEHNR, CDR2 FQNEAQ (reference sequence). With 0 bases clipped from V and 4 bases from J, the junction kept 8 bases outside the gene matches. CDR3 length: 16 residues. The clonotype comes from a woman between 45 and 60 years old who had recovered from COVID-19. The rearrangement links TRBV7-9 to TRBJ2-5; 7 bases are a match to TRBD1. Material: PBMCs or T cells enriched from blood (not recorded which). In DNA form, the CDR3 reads TGTGCCAGCAGCTTAGCGCAGGTAGCAGGGGGAGAGACCCAGTACTTC. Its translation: CASSLAQVAGGETQYF.